This TCR beta chain came from a study of shared clonotypes between healthy human individuals (dated by TCRdb to about 2020). Turning to the overall study: The cohort comprised two women and a few men aged 18 to 49 years. To estimate repertoire size and how much clonotypes are shared between individuals, the study performed deep sequencing of blood TCR repertoires from 4 to 6 healthy adults. Each donor's leukapheresis produced roughly between roughly 0.94 and 9.5 billion PBMCs. For each donor, CD4 naive and CD4 memory were each given three plates, CD8 naive was given two plates, and CD8 memory was given one plate. To increase sequencing depth and limit assay-specific biases, different laboratories used diverse techniques to prepare libraries and sequence TCR repertoires. Points the paper makes about the study in general: Compared with non-shared clonotypes, clonotypes shared by all four sorted-subset donors had higher generation probabilities. Sampling was restricted to blood, and TCR repertoires in tissues likely differ from the TCR repertoires found in blood. When several donors were compared, the shared fraction of clonotypes was 5% to 6.5% for naive CD4, 3.5% to 4% for naive CD8, about 2.5% for memory CD4, and 0.4% for memory CD8. Rarefaction of sorted-subset datasets indicated incomplete sequencing despite the large sequencing depth. Pairwise subsampling indicated that sequencing depth was expected to affect the degree of clonotype sharing among donors. Because the study included a small number of donors, the genetic and exposure-history diversity represented was limited. Naive subsets generally had larger estimated clonotype richness than memory subsets did.

Unmatched junction bases come to 6, with V trimmed by 4 bases and J by 8 bases. From cysteine to phenylalanine, the CDR3 is 13 amino acids long. The kept DNA is CDR3 alone, 39 bases in frame from the first base. Looking up the germline V gene yields CDR1 SGDLS and CDR2 YYNGEE. Points on this clone: Its specific antigen is unknown. Base quality data are lacking; no much larger clone is found one base away.

Using the deep immunoSEQ assay, TCR CDR3 regions were amplified from genomic DNA by multiplex PCR. Extracted genomic DNA from each cell subset was spread evenly across all wells of several immunoSEQ 96-well plates, with each plate serving as a replicate. For sorted subsets, each replicate PCR was loaded with 200 ng genomic DNA, equivalent to 30,000 to 35,000 T cell genomes. Purified libraries were quantified with a Qubit 3.0 fluorometer, sized on a Bioanalyzer 2100, and re-quantified with the KAPA Library Quantification kit. Each immunoSEQ 96-well plate was sequenced on its own single-read 150-cycle Illumina NextSeq 550 flow cell. Per the authors' processing: Because the immunoSEQ output included only junctional sequences and no quality scores, the filtering could not be the same as the filtering used for full-length reads. Sequences were annotated with PyIR, a Python wrapper for IgBLAST v1.9, and V/J genes and CDR3 were assigned using IMGT germline references. Reads were filtered out if the reads had weak V/J assignments (E-value above 1e-6), no CDR3, stop codons, out-of-frame junctions, or ambiguous translated residues. V3J clonotypes were defined by identical inferred V gene, J gene, and CDR3 amino acid sequence. Percentage overlap between repertoires was calculated by dividing the number of shared unique clonotypes by the size of the smaller repertoire. Repertoire richness was assessed with RTK rarefaction, the Chao1 estimator, and Recon v2.1 estimates of unobserved clonotypes. Generation probabilities for all TCRbeta clonotypes obtained by the gDNA method from a handful of donors were computed using OLGA. TCRdb provides this immuneACCESS table in a form limited to in-frame rearrangements. Some clones are lacking; in checked studies, under half of them reflect an unresolved V gene, and why the rest are absent is not known. The D gene and trimming were derived from the DNA, and the V and J assignments and clone size from that table. This sample gives some 690,000 clones in total; less than 95% of them show up just once. Approximately 35% of the sample rests with the top ten.

The donors were healthy, HIV-negative adults with no recently reported acute infections or vaccinations. All donors were Caucasian adults living in Nashville, Tennessee, USA. CD8 memory samples were composed of magnetically selected CD45RO+ cells combined with CCR7-negative CD45RA+ effector memory (TemRA) cells. Blood was obtained by leukapheresis, after which PBMCs were separated by Ficoll-Histopaque density gradient centrifugation and cryopreserved in liquid nitrogen vapor phase. Analytical flow cytometry was used to check the purity and quantity of every magnetically sorted T cell population. Each sorted fraction had its genomic DNA isolated and then quantified by UV absorbance on a Nanodrop 2000c.

The sequence was collected from a man younger than 30 in good health. Some clones in this sample may be carry-over from other donors' samples. Sequenced input: memory CD8+ T cells from PBMCs. Read against the paper, the sample's cell subset or site label means: CD45RO+ cells pooled with CCR7-negative TemRA cells. The chain links TRBV9 with TRBJ2-1, with TRBD1 identical over 7 junction bases. The encoded CDR3 is CASSIGQVDEQFF. The DNA reads as follows: TGTGCCAGCAGCATCGGACAGGTCGATGAGCAGTTCTTC.